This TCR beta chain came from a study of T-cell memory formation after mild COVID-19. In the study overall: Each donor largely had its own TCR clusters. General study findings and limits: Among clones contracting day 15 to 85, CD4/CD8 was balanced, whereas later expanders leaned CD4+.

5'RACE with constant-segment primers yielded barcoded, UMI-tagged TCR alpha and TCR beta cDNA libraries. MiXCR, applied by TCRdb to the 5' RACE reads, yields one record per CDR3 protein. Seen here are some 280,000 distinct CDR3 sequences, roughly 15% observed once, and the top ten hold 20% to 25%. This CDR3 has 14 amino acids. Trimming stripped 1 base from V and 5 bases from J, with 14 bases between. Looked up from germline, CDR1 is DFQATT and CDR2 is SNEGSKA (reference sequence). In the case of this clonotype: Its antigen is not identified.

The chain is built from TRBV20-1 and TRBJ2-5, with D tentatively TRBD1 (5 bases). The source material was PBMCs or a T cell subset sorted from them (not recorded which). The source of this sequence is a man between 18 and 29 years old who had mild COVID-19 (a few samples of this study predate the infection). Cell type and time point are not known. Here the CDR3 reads CSARVGQGGETQYF. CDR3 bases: TGCAGTGCTAGAGTTGGGCAGGGCGGCGAGACCCAGTACTTC.